Included here is one T cell receptor (beta chain) sequence, with context. The antigen is unknown. TCRdb reprocessed the reads with MiXCR, giving one entry per CDR3 protein. The sample has approximately 700,000 distinct CDR3 sequences, about a third seen once; the top ten hold around 2.8%. The sample belongs to a study of T cell repertoires in cytomegalovirus infection. Study as a whole: Through public TCR beta signatures, both CMV infection and matching HLA type were indicated.

V dropped 4 bases and J dropped 6; count of bases not matched to a gene: 9. Germline CDR1 and CDR2: WSHSY and SAAADI. The CDR3 extends over 15 amino acids. Study results and caveats: The study found HLA-C-restricted CMV-specific TCR beta clonotypes dominating the ex vivo response. Carriers of CMV plus the relevant HLA were identified by cumulative public TCR beta family frequency.

The J gene is TRBJ2-5, the V gene TRBV10-2, with 9 bases aligning to TRBD2. The specimen was PBMCs. This TCR was recovered from a human donor in good health (CMV status not recorded). Some clones in this sample may be carry-over from other donors' samples. CDR3 protein: CASSAAGGSRQTQYF. The DNA for the CDR3 is TGCGCCAGCAGTGCAGCGGGGGGATCCCGCCAGACCCAGTACTTC.